These 11 T cell receptor beta chains were sequenced from one sample in a study of shared clonotypes between healthy human individuals. Only in-frame clones appear in the TCRdb table, and some are missing; sequencing was by immunoSEQ multiplex PCR. The sample has about 2.3 million clones, more than 85% seen once. Sequenced: naive CD4+ T cells from PBMCs. Subset reported: CD45RA+ positively selected. These receptors were collected from a young man in good health. Some clones in this sample may be carry-over from other donors' samples.

CDR3 nucleotides: TGTGCCAGCAGTACTCACTTGGGAGCAAACAATGAGCAGTTCTTC. Translating gives CASSTHLGANNEQFF. The chain recombines TRBV6-6 with TRBJ2-1; weak D call: TRBD2 (5 bases). CDR1 MNHNY and CDR2 SVGAGI come from the germline V gene (reference sequence). The V end lost 5 bases, the J end lost 5 bases, and 16 bases lay between the germline ends. This CDR3 is built from 15 residues.

This chain links TRBV2 with TRBJ2-5; the D call may be TRBD1 or TRBD2 (5 bases each). The CDR3 is 12 residues long. The germline V gene encodes CDR1 SNHLY and CDR2 FYNNEI. Trimming removed 7 bases from V and 5 bases from J, with 11 bases in between. CDR3 nucleotide sequence: TGTGCCAGCAATAGAGGGGTTGAGACCCAGTACTTC. It yields the protein CASNRGVETQYF.

The chain links TRBV29-1 to TRBJ1-2, with D possibly matching TRBD1 (6 bases). CDR1 SQVTM and CDR2 ANQGSEA come from the germline V gene. This CDR3 comprises 13 residues. Trimming pared 7 bases from V and 5 bases from J, leaving 17 bases between. Here the CDR3 DNA reads TGCAGCGGATCGGACAGTGAGGGGTATGGCTACACCTTC. It codes for CSGSDSEGYGYTF. The full variable domain, rest sourced from reference TRBV29-1 and TRBJ1-2, is SAVISQKPSRDICQRGTSLTIQCQVDSQVTMMFWYRQQPGQSLTLIATANQGSEATYESGFVIDKFPISRPNLTFSTLTVSNMSPEDSSIYLCSGSDSEGYGYTFGSGTRLTVV.

This clone was seen more than once but under ten times. The same CDR3 is also encoded by other DNA sequences in this sample. The V and J genes are TRBV5-1 and TRBJ1-2, with unresolved D. The V and J ends lost 4 bases and 3 bases respectively, with 7 bases between them. In germline, CDR1 is SGHRS, CDR2 YFSETQ. The CDR3 has 12 residues. CDR3 protein: CASSPEYYGYTF. The CDR3 DNA is TGCGCCAGCAGCCCCGAATACTATGGCTACACCTTC.

V usage is TRBV15 and J usage is TRBJ2-1; TRBD2 agrees at 7 bases. CDR1 and CDR2 from the germline V gene are LNHNV and YYDKDF (reference sequence). The CDR3 is made up of 14 amino acids. J was trimmed by 7 bases and V by 3 bases; bases with no gene match: 6. This CDR3 reads CATSRAGLGNEQFF. Written as DNA, the CDR3 is TGTGCCACCAGCAGGGCTGGACTAGGGAATGAGCAGTTCTTC.

This chain links TRBV4-2 with TRBJ2-5, with D perhaps being TRBD1 or TRBD2 (5 bases each). The germline gives CDR1 LGHNA, CDR2 YNFKEQ. The CDR3 is 12 amino acids. Trimming shortened V by 8 bases and J by 5 bases, and 12 bases separated the two germline ends. CDR3 loop: CASSEGSETQYF. In DNA form, the CDR3 reads TGTGCCAGCTCCGAGGGGTCGGAGACCCAGTACTTC.

The chain uses TRBV19 and TRBJ1-5, with a weak D call TRBD1 (5 bases). Trimming took off 3 bases at V and 0 bases at J, with 15 bases between the two ends. The CDR3 totals 17 residues. The germline CDR1 and CDR2 sequences are LNHDA and SQIVND (reference sequence). CDR3: CASSIAAGWYSNQPQHF. Written as DNA, the CDR3 is TGTGCCAGTAGTATCGCGGCAGGGTGGTATAGCAATCAGCCCCAGCATTTT.

The sample holds one count of this clone. This sequence joins TRBV4-3 and TRBJ1-1, with unresolved D. CDR3 length: 14 amino acids. Trimming took 0 bases from V and 1 from J, leaving 6 bases between them. Germline V gene data show CDR1 as LGHNA and CDR2 as YSLEER. The CDR3 DNA reads TGCGCCAGCAGCCAAGATGGGAGGAACACTGAAGCTTTCTTT. Translating it yields CASSQDGRNTEAFF.

The chain carries TRBV28 and TRBJ2-7; D not certain. V lost 2 bases and J 4 bases, leaving 12 bases between the germline ends. This CDR3 has 14 residues. Germline CDR1 reads MDHEN; CDR2 reads SYDVKM. In DNA form, the CDR3 reads TGTGCCAGCAGTTTAGGTAGCACACTTTACGAGCAGTACTTC. Translating it yields CASSLGSTLYEQYF.

The chain has TRBV6-6 and TRBJ2-5; D remains unclear. V dropped 6 bases and J dropped 2 bases, with 7 bases sitting between them. The CDR3 contains 12 residues. Per germline, CDR1 MNHNY and CDR2 SVGAGI (reference sequence). The CDR3, as DNA: TGTGCCAGCAGACCGGCTCAAGAGACCCAGTACTTC. Amino acids: CASRPAQETQYF.

The CDR3 spells CASSRGGAGGFTDTQYF. As DNA, the CDR3 is TGTGCCAGCAGCAGAGGAGGGGCAGGGGGCTTCACAGATACGCAGTATTTT. The V call is TRBV11-1, the J call TRBJ2-3; 8 positions agree with TRBD1. Germline assignment: CDR1 SGHAT and CDR2 FQDESV (reference sequence). After removal of 5 bases from V and 2 bases from J, the junction contained 12 bases not matched to a gene. This CDR3 is built from 17 residues.